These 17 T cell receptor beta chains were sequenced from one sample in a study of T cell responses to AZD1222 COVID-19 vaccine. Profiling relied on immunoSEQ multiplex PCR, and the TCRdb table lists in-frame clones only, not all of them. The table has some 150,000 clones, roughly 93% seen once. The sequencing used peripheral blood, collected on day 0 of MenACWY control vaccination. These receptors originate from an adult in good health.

The CDR3 DNA sequence: TGTGCCAGCAGCTTGGACGGATCTAACTATGGCTACACCTTC. It encodes CASSLDGSNYGYTF. This sequence joins TRBV5-5 and TRBJ1-2; no reliable D call. The V gene lost 0 bases and the J gene lost 0 bases, with 6 bases spanning the gap. Germline V gene data show CDR1 as SGHKS and CDR2 as YYEKEE (reference sequence). The CDR3 is 14 amino acids.

This chain's CDR3 is CASSLGGVVDTEAFF. The CDR3 DNA sequence: TGTGCCAGCAGCTTGGGGGGAGTAGTCGACACTGAAGCTTTCTTT. The chain has TRBV5-4 and TRBJ1-1; D unresolved. Trimming shortened V by 0 bases and J by 3 bases, and 12 bases separated the two germline ends. Germline assignment: CDR1 SGHNT and CDR2 YYREEE (reference sequence). This CDR3 spans 15 amino acids.

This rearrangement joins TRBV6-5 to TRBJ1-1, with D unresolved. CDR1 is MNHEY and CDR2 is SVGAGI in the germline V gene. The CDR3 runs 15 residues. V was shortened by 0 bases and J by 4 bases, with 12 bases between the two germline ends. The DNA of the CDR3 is TGTGCCAGCAGTTACTCGGTCTTGCGGAGCACTGAAGCTTTCTTT. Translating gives CASSYSVLRSTEAFF.

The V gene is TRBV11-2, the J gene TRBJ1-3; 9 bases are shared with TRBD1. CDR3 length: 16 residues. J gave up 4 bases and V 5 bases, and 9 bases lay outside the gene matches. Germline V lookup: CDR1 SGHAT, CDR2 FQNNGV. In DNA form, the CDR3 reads TGTGCCAGCAGCCACGTTCTACAGGGGGCAGGAAACACCATATATTTT. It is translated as CASSHVLQGAGNTIYF.

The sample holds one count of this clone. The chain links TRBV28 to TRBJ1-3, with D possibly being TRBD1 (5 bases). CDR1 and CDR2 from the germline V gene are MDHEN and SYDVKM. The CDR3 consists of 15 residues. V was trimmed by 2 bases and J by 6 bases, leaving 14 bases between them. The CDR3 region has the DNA TGTGCCAGCAGTTTAAGGGGATCAGTAGAAAACACCATATATTTT. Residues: CASSLRGSVENTIYF.

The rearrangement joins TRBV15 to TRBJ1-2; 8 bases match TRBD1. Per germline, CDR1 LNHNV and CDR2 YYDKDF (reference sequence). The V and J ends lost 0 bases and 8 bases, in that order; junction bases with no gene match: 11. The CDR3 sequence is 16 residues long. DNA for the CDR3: TGTGCCACCAGCAGAGATCTAGAGGCAGGGGGCCGCGGCTACACCTTC. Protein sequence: CATSRDLEAGGRGYTF.

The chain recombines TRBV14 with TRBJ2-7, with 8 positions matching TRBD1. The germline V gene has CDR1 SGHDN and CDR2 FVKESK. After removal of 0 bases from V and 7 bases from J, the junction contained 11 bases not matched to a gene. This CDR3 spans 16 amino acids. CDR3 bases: TGTGCCAGCAGCCAAGATCCTAGTCAGGGGGCCGGTGAGCAGTACTTC. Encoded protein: CASSQDPSQGAGEQYF.

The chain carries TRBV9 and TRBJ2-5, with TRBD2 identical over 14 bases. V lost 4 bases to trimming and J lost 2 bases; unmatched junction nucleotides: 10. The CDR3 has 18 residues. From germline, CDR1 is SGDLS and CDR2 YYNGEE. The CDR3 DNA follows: TGTGCCAGCAGCAGACGACTAGCGGGGGGGTTCTTACAAGAGACCCAGTACTTC. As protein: CASSRRLAGGFLQETQYF.

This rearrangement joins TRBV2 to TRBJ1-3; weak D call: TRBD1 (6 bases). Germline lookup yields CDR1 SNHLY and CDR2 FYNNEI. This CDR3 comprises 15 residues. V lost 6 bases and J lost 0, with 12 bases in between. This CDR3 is CASSSDRLSGNTIYF. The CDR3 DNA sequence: TGTGCCAGCAGCTCGGACAGACTCTCTGGAAACACCATATATTTT. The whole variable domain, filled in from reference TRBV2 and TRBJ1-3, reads EPEVTQTPSHQVTQMGQEVILRCVPISNHLYFYWYRQILGQKVEFLVSFYNNEISEKSEIFDDQFSVERPDGSNFTLKIRSTKLEDSAMYFCASSSDRLSGNTIYFGEGSWLTVV.

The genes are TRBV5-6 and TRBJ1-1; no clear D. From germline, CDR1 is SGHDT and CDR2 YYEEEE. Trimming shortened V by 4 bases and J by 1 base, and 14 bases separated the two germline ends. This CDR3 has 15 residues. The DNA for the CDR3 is TGTGCCAGCAGCCTTAGCCCCGGGTCGAACACTGAAGCTTTCTTT. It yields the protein CASSLSPGSNTEAFF.

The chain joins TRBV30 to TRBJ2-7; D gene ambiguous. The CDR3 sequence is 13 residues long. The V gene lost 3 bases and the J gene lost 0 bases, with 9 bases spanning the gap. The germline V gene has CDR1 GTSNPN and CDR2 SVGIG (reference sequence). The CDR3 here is CAWRSASSYEQYF. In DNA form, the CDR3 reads TGTGCCTGGAGGTCAGCAAGCTCCTACGAGCAGTACTTC.

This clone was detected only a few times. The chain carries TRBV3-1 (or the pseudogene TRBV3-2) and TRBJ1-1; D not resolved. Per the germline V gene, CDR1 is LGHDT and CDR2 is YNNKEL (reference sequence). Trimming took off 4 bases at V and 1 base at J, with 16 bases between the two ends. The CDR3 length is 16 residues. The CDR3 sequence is CASSRWVGATNTEAFF. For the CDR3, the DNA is TGTGCCAGCAGCCGCTGGGTTGGAGCAACGAACACTGAAGCTTTCTTT.

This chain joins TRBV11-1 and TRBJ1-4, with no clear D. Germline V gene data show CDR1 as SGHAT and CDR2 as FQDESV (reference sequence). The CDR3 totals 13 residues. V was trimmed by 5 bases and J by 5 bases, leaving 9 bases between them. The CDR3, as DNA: TGTGCCAGCAGCACTCTTGGGAATGAAAAACTGTTTTTT. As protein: CASSTLGNEKLFF.

CDR3 loop: CASKDSRGGRGKLFF. The CDR3 region has the DNA TGTGCCAGCAAGGATTCGAGGGGAGGTCGCGGAAAACTGTTTTTT. The rearrangement links TRBV6-5 to TRBJ1-4, with D maybe TRBD1 (5 bases). V lost 7 bases and J lost 10, with 22 bases in between. The CDR3 loop spans 15 amino acids. Germline values: CDR1 MNHEY, CDR2 SVGAGI.

CDR3 region: CASSLPGTEIYYGYTF. The CDR3 region has the DNA TGTGCCAGCAGCTTGCCCGGGACAGAGATATACTATGGCTACACCTTC. The rearrangement links TRBV5-4 to TRBJ1-2; 7 nucleotides match TRBD1. CDR3 length: 16 residues. The V gene's germline CDR1 is SGHNT and CDR2 YYREEE (reference sequence). V was pared by 1 base and J by 3 bases, with 9 bases of the junction left unmatched.

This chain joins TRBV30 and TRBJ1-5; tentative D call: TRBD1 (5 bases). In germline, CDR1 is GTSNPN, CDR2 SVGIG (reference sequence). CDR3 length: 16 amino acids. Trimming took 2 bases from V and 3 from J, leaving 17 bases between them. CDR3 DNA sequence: TGTGCCTGGAGTCTCGGGAGGGGAACCTTCAATCAGCCCCAGCATTTT. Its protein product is CAWSLGRGTFNQPQHF. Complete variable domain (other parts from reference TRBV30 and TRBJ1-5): SQTIHQWPATLVQPVGSPLSLECTVEGTSNPNLYWYRQAAGRGLQLLFYSVGIGQISSEVPQNLSASRPQDRQFILSSKKLLLSDSGFYLCAWSLGRGTFNQPQHFGDGTRLSIL.

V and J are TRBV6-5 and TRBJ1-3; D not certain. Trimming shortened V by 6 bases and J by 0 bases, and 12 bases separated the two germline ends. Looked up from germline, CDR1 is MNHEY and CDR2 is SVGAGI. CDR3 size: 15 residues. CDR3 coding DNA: TGTGCCAGCAGGGGAAGAGACCGCTCTGGAAACACCATATATTTT. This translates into CASRGRDRSGNTIYF.